This passage covers 21 T cell receptor beta chains from one sample sequenced in a study of T cell responses to AZD1222 COVID-19 vaccine. This table comes from immunoSEQ multiplex PCR, and its TCRdb copy is limited to in-frame clones, with some not included. This repertoire shows 50,000 to 85,000 clones, 60% to 85% found once; its top ten account for roughly 21%. The sequenced sample was peripheral blood, obtained on day 0 of MenACWY control vaccination. The receptors come from an adult in good health.

The rearrangement links TRBV6-5 to TRBJ1-1; 9 nucleotides match TRBD1. The CDR3 runs to 14 residues. The V and J ends lost 7 bases and 1 base, in that order; junction bases with no gene match: 4. Germline lookup yields CDR1 MNHEY and CDR2 SVGAGI. The CDR3 DNA sequence: TGTGCCAGCACCGCGGGACAGGGGAACACTGAAGCTTTCTTT. Protein: CASTAGQGNTEAFF.

The CDR3 region is CASSPDPANYGYTF. CDR3 coding DNA: TGCGCCAGCAGCCCCGACCCTGCTAACTATGGCTACACCTTC. V is TRBV5-1 and J is TRBJ1-2; unclear D gene. Germline CDR1 and CDR2: SGHRS and YFSETQ. This CDR3 spans 14 amino acids. The V and J ends lost 4 bases and 0 bases respectively, with 10 bases between them.

This clone was detected only a few times. The CDR3 sequence is CASRDAIGYTF. DNA of the CDR3: TGTGCCAGCAGAGATGCTATCGGCTACACCTTC. The chain has TRBV2 and TRBJ1-2; no clear D gene. V lost 6 bases to trimming and J lost 8 bases, with 10 bases between them. The CDR3 covers 11 residues. Per germline, CDR1 SNHLY and CDR2 FYNNEI. Full variable domain (missing parts from reference TRBV2 and TRBJ1-2): EPEVTQTPSHQVTQMGQEVILRCVPISNHLYFYWYRQILGQKVEFLVSFYNNEISEKSEIFDDQFSVERPDGSNFTLKIRSTKLEDSAMYFCASRDAIGYTFGSGTRLTVV.

In this sample, this clone turned up once. In DNA form, the CDR3 reads TGTGCCAGCGGGGTGGGAGGGAACACCGGGGAGCTGTTTTTT. Its protein is CASGVGGNTGELFF. The chain carries TRBV2 and TRBJ2-2, with D maybe TRBD2 (6 bases). Between the trimmed V and J ends, which lost 8 bases and 1 base, there was a span of 11 bases. CDR1 is SNHLY and CDR2 is FYNNEI in the germline V gene. The CDR3 extends over 14 amino acids.

The genes are TRBV7-2 and TRBJ1-6, with 8 bases lining up with TRBD1. Unmatched junction bases numbered 10, after V lost 2 bases and J lost 10 bases. This CDR3 contains 16 residues. The germline CDR1 and CDR2 sequences are SGHTA and FQGNSA. CDR3 sequence (DNA): TGTGCCAGCAGCTTAAGCCAGGGGGCAATCGGATCACCCCTCCACTTT. Encoded protein: CASSLSQGAIGSPLHF.

The V gene is TRBV19, the J gene TRBJ1-1; D might be TRBD1 (6 bases). CDR1 is LNHDA, CDR2 SQIVND, per germline (reference sequence). V was pared by 2 bases and J by 0 bases, with 7 bases between. The CDR3 consists of 14 residues. Written as DNA, the CDR3 is TGTGCCAGTAGTATAACAGGGCTGAACACTGAAGCTTTCTTT. It encodes CASSITGLNTEAFF.

The rearrangement links TRBV5-1 to TRBJ1-2, with 10 nucleotides matching TRBD1. CDR1 and CDR2 from the germline V gene are SGHRS and YFSETQ. The J segment lost 8 bases and the V segment lost 2 bases, leaving 9 bases of the junction unmatched. This CDR3 has 15 amino acids. This CDR3 reads CASSLEEGQGKGYTF. The DNA of the CDR3 is TGCGCCAGCAGCTTAGAAGAGGGACAGGGGAAGGGCTACACCTTC.

This clone appeared a single time. Germline is not matched at one junction end, which may reflect a read error. The chain combines TRBV6-2 or TRBV6-3 with TRBJ2-1, with 7 bases lining up with TRBD2. Germline values: CDR1 MNHEY, CDR2 SVGEGT. The CDR3 contains 12 residues. In DNA form, the CDR3 reads TGTGCCAGCAGCACCCGACTAGCTACCTCGATCTTC. It encodes CASSTRLATSIF.

The V and J genes are TRBV2 and TRBJ1-1; 7 bases align to TRBD1. V dropped 3 bases and J dropped 8; count of bases not matched to a gene: 12. Germline V gene lookup returns CDR1 SNHLY and CDR2 FYNNEI. The CDR3 extends over 15 amino acids. CDR3 bases: TGTGCCAGCAGTGACGAGGGGGCGACAATAACCGAAGCTTTCTTT. Its translation: CASSDEGATITEAFF. Filled out from reference TRBV2 and TRBJ1-1, the complete variable domain reads EPEVTQTPSHQVTQMGQEVILRCVPISNHLYFYWYRQILGQKVEFLVSFYNNEISEKSEIFDDQFSVERPDGSNFTLKIRSTKLEDSAMYFCASSDEGATITEAFFGQGTRLTVV.

The chain carries TRBV28 and TRBJ1-4, with 7 bases that match TRBD1. Germline CDR1 and CDR2: MDHEN and SYDVKM. J was trimmed by 7 bases and V by 8 bases; bases with no gene match: 10. The CDR3 is 14 amino acids. CDR3 loop: CASGRSGTAEKLFF. For the CDR3, the DNA is TGTGCCAGCGGACGATCCGGGACAGCTGAAAAACTGTTTTTT.

V usage is TRBV19 and J usage is TRBJ1-5, with D uncertain. CDR3 length: 15 amino acids. Germline CDR1 is LNHDA and CDR2 is SQIVND (reference sequence). Trimming shortened V by 7 bases and J by 0 bases, and 13 bases separated the two germline ends. The CDR3, as DNA: TGTGCCAGTACGTTCGATCACAATAGCAATCAGCCCCAGCATTTT. Protein product: CASTFDHNSNQPQHF.

The V call is TRBV10-3, the J call TRBJ1-3, with D perhaps matching TRBD1 (6 bases). V dropped 8 bases and J dropped 3 bases, with 20 bases sitting between them. Germline V gives CDR1 ENHRY, CDR2 SYGVKD. This CDR3 is built from 16 residues. CDR3: CAIRGETGSDGNTIYF. The DNA for the CDR3 is TGTGCCATCCGGGGTGAAACAGGGTCGGATGGAAACACCATATATTTT.

The CDR3 DNA is TGTGCCAGCAGTTTAGTTCGGGGTGAAAAACTGTTTTTT. Its translation is CASSLVRGEKLFF. The chain links TRBV12-3 or TRBV12-4 to TRBJ1-4; D remains ambiguous. CDR3 size: 13 residues. V lost 1 base and J 7 bases, leaving 7 bases between the germline ends.

The V gene is TRBV5-1, the J gene TRBJ2-6; D gene ambiguous. This CDR3 region has 16 residues. Per the germline V gene, CDR1 is SGHRS and CDR2 is YFSETQ. V was cut by 1 base and J by 0 bases, with 8 bases left in between. For the CDR3, the DNA is TGCGCCAGCAGCTTGTCCGGTTACTCTGGGGCCAACGTCCTGACTTTC. Its translation is CASSLSGYSGANVLTF. Drawing the rest from reference TRBV5-1 and TRBJ2-6, the complete variable domain is KAGVTQTPRYLIKTRGQQVTLSCSPISGHRSVSWYQQTPGQGLQFLFEYFSETQRNKGNFPGRFSGRQFSNSRSEMNVSTLELGDSALYLCASSLSGYSGANVLTFGAGSRLTVL.

The CDR3 sequence: CASRTGREVETQYF. The CDR3 DNA follows: TGTGCCAGCAGAACCGGGAGAGAAGTAGAGACCCAGTACTTC. The chain links TRBV6-5 to TRBJ2-5; TRBD2 might be the D (6 bases). V gave up 6 bases and J gave up 4 bases, with 15 bases separating them. Germline lookup yields CDR1 MNHEY and CDR2 SVGAGI. This CDR3 contains 14 residues.

This chain connects TRBV24-1 to TRBJ1-2, with D perhaps TRBD1 (5 bases). The germline gives CDR1 KGHDR, CDR2 SFDVKD. The CDR3 totals 14 residues. Trimming stripped 5 bases from V and 4 bases from J, with 13 bases between. The CDR3 coding sequence is TGTGCCACCAGTGGGGACCGACGAACCTATGGCTACACCTTC. Translated, it gives CATSGDRRTYGYTF.

V is TRBV28 and J is TRBJ1-1; D unclear. CDR3 length: 14 amino acids. Germline V gives CDR1 MDHEN, CDR2 SYDVKM. V shed 6 bases and J shed 3 bases, with 14 bases lying between them. The CDR3 sequence is CASSIMRGYTEAFF. For the CDR3, the DNA is TGTGCCAGCAGCATCATGCGGGGTTACACTGAAGCTTTCTTT.

This clone has more than one count but fewer than ten. The chain recombines TRBV30 with TRBJ2-2; D gene uncertain. The germline V gene has CDR1 GTSNPN and CDR2 SVGIG (reference sequence). The CDR3 covers 13 residues. Trimming removed 2 bases at V and 6 bases at J, with 10 bases between. The CDR3 loop is CAWSSGPPGELFF. CDR3 DNA sequence: TGTGCCTGGAGTTCCGGCCCCCCCGGGGAGCTGTTTTTT.

The V gene is TRBV29-1, the J gene TRBJ1-1; 9 nucleotides agree with TRBD1. Germline CDR1 SQVTM, CDR2 ANQGSEA. This CDR3 contains 14 residues. After removal of 6 bases from V and 4 bases from J, the junction contained 9 bases not matched to a gene. CDR3 sequence: CSVKTGGGGTEAFF. The CDR3 nucleotides read TGCAGCGTCAAAACAGGGGGCGGGGGCACTGAAGCTTTCTTT.

The chain employs TRBV7-2 and TRBJ2-1; D ambiguous. From germline, CDR1 is SGHTA and CDR2 FQGNSA. Between the trimmed V and J ends, which lost 5 bases and 2 bases, there was a span of 13 bases. The CDR3 covers 15 residues. The CDR3 bases are TGTGCCAGCAGCCTAAGCTTAGGCGCCTACAATGAGCAGTTCTTC. Its translation: CASSLSLGAYNEQFF.

The V call is TRBV3-1 (or the pseudogene TRBV3-2), the J call TRBJ1-1; no firm D call. In germline, CDR1 is LGHDT, CDR2 YNNKEL (reference sequence). This CDR3 is 16 amino acids long. The V end was cut by 1 base, the J end by 5 bases, with 17 bases between. CDR3 sequence (DNA): TGTGCCAGCAGCCAAGGGTACGGGCAGGAGGGAACTGAAGCTTTCTTT. Its translation is CASSQGYGQEGTEAFF.